This TCR beta chain came from a study of resident and recirculating memory T cells in vitiligo. About the study: Each patient gave two lesional and two nonlesional epidermal shave biopsies, plus PBMCs. Genomic DNA was extracted from whole homogenized samples, with no cell sorting. Study-wide findings and caveats: Sequences differed between biopsy sites and patients, suggesting private specificity.

Sequencing was performed with immunoSEQ multiplex PCR; in TCRdb, only in-frame clones are kept and a portion is missing. There are tens of thousands of clones in the sample; 90% to 95% occur only once, and about 5.5% lies in the top ten. No patient showed confetti depigmentation, a clinical sign of active disease. On this clone: Its antigen is undetermined.

The TCR sequence derives from a male donor with vitiligo. The sequenced sample consisted of blood.

The CDR3 region is CASNLPPDKTNYGYTF. In DNA form, the CDR3 reads TGTGCCAGCAACTTACCACCGGACAAAACTAACTATGGCTACACCTTC. The V gene is TRBV28, the J gene TRBJ1-2; possible D gene TRBD1, 5 bases. This CDR3 contains 16 residues. Deletions cut 7 bases from V and 0 bases from J, with 18 bases between. The germline gives CDR1 MDHEN, CDR2 SYDVKM.